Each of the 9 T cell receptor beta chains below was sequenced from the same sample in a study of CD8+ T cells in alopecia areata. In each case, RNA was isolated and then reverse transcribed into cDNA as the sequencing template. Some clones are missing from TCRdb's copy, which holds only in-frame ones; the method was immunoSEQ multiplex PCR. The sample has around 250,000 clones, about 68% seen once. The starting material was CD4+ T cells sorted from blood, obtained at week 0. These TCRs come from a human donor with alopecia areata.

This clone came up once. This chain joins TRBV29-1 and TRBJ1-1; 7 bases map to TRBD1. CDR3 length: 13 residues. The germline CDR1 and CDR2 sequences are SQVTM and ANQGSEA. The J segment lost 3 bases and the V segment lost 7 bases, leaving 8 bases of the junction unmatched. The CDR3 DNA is TGCAGCGCTATGGGACAGAGGGACACTGAAGCTTTCTTT. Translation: CSAMGQRDTEAFF. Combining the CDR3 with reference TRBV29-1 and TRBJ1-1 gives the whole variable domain SAVISQKPSRDICQRGTSLTIQCQVDSQVTMMFWYRQQPGQSLTLIATANQGSEATYESGFVIDKFPISRPNLTFSTLTVSNMSPEDSSIYLCSAMGQRDTEAFFGQGTRLTVV.

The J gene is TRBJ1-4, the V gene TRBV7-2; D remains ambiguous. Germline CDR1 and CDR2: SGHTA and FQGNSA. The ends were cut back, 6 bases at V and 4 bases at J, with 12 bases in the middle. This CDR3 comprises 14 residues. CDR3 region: CASSLWSFNEKLFF. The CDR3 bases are TGTGCCAGCAGTTTATGGTCCTTTAATGAAAAACTGTTTTTT.

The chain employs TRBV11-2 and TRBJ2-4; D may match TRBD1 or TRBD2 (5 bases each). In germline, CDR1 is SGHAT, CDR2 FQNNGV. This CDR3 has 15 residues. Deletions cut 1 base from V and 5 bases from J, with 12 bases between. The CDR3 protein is CASSLGRRGQNIQYF. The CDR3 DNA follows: TGTGCCAGCAGCTTAGGGAGAAGGGGACAAAACATTCAGTACTTC.

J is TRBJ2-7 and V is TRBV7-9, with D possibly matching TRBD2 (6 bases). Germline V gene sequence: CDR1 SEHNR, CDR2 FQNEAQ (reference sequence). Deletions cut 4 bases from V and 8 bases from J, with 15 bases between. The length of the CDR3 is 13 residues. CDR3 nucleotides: TGTGCCAGCAGCTACAACCCCGGGACTCAGCAGTACTTC. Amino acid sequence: CASSYNPGTQQYF. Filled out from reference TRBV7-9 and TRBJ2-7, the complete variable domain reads DTGVSQNPRHKITKRGQNVTFRCDPISEHNRLYWYRQTLGQGPEFLTYFQNEAQLEKSRLLSDRFSAERPKGSFSTLEIQRTEQGDSAMYLCASSYNPGTQQYFGPGTRLTVT.

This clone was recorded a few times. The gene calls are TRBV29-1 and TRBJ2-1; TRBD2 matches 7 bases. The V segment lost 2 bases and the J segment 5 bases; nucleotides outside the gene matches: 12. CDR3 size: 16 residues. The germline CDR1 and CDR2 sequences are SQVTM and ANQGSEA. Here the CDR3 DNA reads TGCAGCGTTGAACAAGGTTGGGCTAGCGGCGACAATGAGCAGTTCTTC. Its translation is CSVEQGWASGDNEQFF.

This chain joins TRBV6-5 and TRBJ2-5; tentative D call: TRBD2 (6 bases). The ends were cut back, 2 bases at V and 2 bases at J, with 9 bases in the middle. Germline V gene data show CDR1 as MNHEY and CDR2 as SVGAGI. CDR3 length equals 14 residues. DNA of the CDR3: TGTGCCAGCAGTTACCCTAGCGATCAAGAGACCCAGTACTTC. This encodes CASSYPSDQETQYF.

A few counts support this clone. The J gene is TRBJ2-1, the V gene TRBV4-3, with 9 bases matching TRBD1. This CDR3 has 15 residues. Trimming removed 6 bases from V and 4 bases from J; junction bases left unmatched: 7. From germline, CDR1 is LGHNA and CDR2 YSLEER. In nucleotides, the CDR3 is TGCGCCAGCAGACGAACAGGGGGCTATTACAATGAGCAGTTCTTC. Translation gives CASRRTGGYYNEQFF.

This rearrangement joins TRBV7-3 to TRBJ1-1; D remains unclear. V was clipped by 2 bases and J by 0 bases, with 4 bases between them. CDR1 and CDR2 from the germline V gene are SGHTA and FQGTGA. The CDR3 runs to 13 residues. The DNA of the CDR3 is TGTGCCAGCAGCTTACTTATGAACACTGAAGCTTTCTTT. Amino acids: CASSLLMNTEAFF.

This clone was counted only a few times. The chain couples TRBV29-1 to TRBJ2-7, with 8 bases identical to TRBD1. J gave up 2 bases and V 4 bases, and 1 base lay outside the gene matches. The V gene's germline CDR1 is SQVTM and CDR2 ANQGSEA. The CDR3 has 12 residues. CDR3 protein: CSVARGPYEQYF. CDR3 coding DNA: TGCAGCGTTGCCAGGGGGCCCTACGAGCAGTACTTC.